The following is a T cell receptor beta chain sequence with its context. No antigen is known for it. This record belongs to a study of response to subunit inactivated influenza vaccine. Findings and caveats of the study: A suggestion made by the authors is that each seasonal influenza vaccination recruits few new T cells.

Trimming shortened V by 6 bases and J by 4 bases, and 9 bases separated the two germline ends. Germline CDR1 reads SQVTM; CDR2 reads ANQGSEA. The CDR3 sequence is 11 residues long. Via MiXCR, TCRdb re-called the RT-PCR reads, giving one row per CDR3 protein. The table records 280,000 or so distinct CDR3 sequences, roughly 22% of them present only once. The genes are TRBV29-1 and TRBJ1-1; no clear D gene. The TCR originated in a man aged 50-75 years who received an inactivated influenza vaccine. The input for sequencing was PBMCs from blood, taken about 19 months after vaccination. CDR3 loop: CSVRRITEAFF. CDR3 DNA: TGCAGCGTGCGGCGGATCACTGAAGCTTTCTTT. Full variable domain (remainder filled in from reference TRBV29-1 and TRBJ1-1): SAVISQKPSRDICQRGTSLTIQCQVDSQVTMMFWYRQQPGQSLTLIATANQGSEATYESGFVIDKFPISRPNLTFSTLTVSNMSPEDSSIYLCSVRRITEAFFGQGTRLTVV.